One sample yielded the 8 T cell receptor beta chains listed below, sequenced in a study of CD8 T cells in ankylosing spondylitis. MiXCR, applied by TCRdb to the 5' RACE reads, yields one record per CDR3 protein. The repertoire consists of about 240,000 distinct CDR3 sequences, with approximately 9% occurring once and the leading ten covering about 6.8%. Sequenced input: blood, either unsorted or a sorted T cell fraction (not recorded which). Receptors originate from a male donor with ankylosing spondylitis or in good health (not recorded which).

The V and J genes are TRBV6-1 and TRBJ2-1; 9 bases agree with TRBD1. CDR1 MNHNS and CDR2 SASEGT come from the germline V gene. CDR3 length: 17 residues. V lost 5 bases and J lost 3; bases outside the gene matches: 11. The CDR3 DNA is TGTGCCAGCAGTAATATCCTGGGACAGGGAGGCTACAATGAGCAGTTCTTC. This translates into CASSNILGQGGYNEQFF.

This clonotype was seen repeatedly, ten times or more. The rearrangement joins TRBV11-1 to TRBJ2-2; TRBD2 agrees at 10 bases. Trimming removed 4 bases from V and 1 base from J; junction bases left unmatched: 15. The CDR3 length is 20 residues. Germline V CDR1 and CDR2: SGHAT, FQDESV (reference sequence). The CDR3 DNA reads TGTGCCAGCAGCTCCCGACAGGGCCTACTAGCGGGACTGAACACCGGGGAGCTGTTTTTT. Protein sequence: CASSSRQGLLAGLNTGELFF.

This clonotype has a count of ten or more. This chain connects TRBV9 to TRBJ2-3; D might be TRBD2 (6 bases). The CDR3 contains 15 residues. V gave up 0 bases and J gave up 3 bases, with 11 bases separating them. Germline V CDR1 and CDR2: SGDLS, YYNGEE. CDR3 region: CASSVAGLTTDTQYF. CDR3 nucleotide sequence: TGTGCCAGCAGCGTAGCGGGACTGACTACAGATACGCAGTATTTT.

This clonotype was counted between two and nine times. V is TRBV19 and J is TRBJ1-1; D is ambiguous. Looked up from germline, CDR1 is LNHDA and CDR2 is SQIVND (reference sequence). Trimming shortened V by 5 bases and J by 0 bases, and 7 bases separated the two germline ends. The CDR3 extends over 13 amino acids. The CDR3 DNA sequence: TGTGCCAGTAGTGTCAACATGAACACTGAAGCTTTCTTT. Translated: CASSVNMNTEAFF.

The gene calls are TRBV7-2 and TRBJ2-7, with 7 bases fitting TRBD1. Looked up from germline, CDR1 is SGHTA and CDR2 is FQGNSA. The trim removed 3 bases at V and 0 bases at J, leaving 5 bases unmatched. The CDR3 sequence is 15 residues long. DNA of the CDR3: TGTGCCAGCAGCTTCGGTAGGGGGCACTCCTACGAGCAGTACTTC. Amino acids: CASSFGRGHSYEQYF.

This rearrangement joins TRBV7-2 to TRBJ2-3, with D possibly called TRBD1 or TRBD2 (5 bases each). The ends were cut back, 5 bases at V and 0 bases at J, with 12 bases in the middle. This CDR3 contains 15 residues. Germline CDR1 reads SGHTA; CDR2 reads FQGNSA. CDR3 nucleotide sequence: TGTGCCAGCAGCCTGGGACCGTCTAGCACAGATACGCAGTATTTT. This codes for CASSLGPSSTDTQYF.

The sample holds many counts of this clonotype. The chain recombines TRBV7-3 with TRBJ2-1, with D unresolved. Trimming shortened V by 0 bases and J by 0 bases, and 3 bases separated the two germline ends. The CDR3 sequence is 14 residues long. Germline-derived CDR1 and CDR2 are SGHTA and FQGTGA. The CDR3 here is CASSLTSSYNEQFF. As DNA, the CDR3 is TGTGCCAGCAGCTTAACTAGCTCCTACAATGAGCAGTTCTTC.

This clonotype occurred many times. This rearrangement joins TRBV7-2 to TRBJ1-1; D unresolved. The CDR3 runs to 13 residues. V lost 2 bases, J lost 7 bases, and 11 bases lay in between. Germline V gene lookup returns CDR1 SGHTA and CDR2 FQGNSA. Written as DNA, the CDR3 is TGTGCCAGCAGCTTACCTCCGGGTGTTGAAGCTTTCTTT. As protein: CASSLPPGVEAFF. Combining the CDR3 with reference TRBV7-2 and TRBJ1-1 gives the whole variable domain GAGVSQSPSNKVTEKGKDVELRCDPISGHTALYWYRQSLGQGLEFLIYFQGNSAPDKSGLPSDRFSAERTGGSVSTLTIQRTQQEDSAVYLCASSLPPGVEAFFGQGTRLTVV.